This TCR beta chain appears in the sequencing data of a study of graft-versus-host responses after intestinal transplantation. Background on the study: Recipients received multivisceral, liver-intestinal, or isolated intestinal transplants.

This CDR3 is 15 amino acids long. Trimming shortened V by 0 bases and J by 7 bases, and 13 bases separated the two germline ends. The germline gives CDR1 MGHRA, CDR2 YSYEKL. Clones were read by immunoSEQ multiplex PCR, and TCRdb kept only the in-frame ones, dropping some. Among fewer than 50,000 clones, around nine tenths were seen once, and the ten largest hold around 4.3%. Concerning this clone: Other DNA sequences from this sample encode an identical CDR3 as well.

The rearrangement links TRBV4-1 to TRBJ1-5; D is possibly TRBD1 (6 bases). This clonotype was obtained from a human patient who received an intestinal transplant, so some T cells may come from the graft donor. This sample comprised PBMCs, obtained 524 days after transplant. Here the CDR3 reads CASSQEAGARQPQHF. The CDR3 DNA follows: TGCGCCAGCAGCCAAGAGGCAGGGGCTAGGCAGCCCCAGCATTTT.